This T cell receptor beta chain is drawn from a study of glioma-infiltrating T cells. Notes on the study in general: Above-expected tissue-blood divergence occurred in all gliomas, most in low-grade ones. CDR3 overlap between tissue and blood was very small.

On this clonotype itself: As yet, its antigen is unknown.

The iRepertoire nested amplicon-rescue multiplex PCR amplified TCR alpha and beta CDR3s from RNA. Input was 100-400 ng of tissue mRNA or PBMC total RNA. TCRdb reprocessed the multiplex PCR reads via MiXCR and lists one record per CDR3 protein. The repertoire holds over 70,000 distinct CDR3 sequences, about 23% seen once, with 6.7% in the top ten. This CDR3 contains 12 residues. Trimming removed 0 bases from V and 7 bases from J, with 9 bases in between. Germline values: CDR1 GTSNPN, CDR2 SVGIG (reference sequence). V and J are TRBV30 and TRBJ1-2; no clear D gene. The TCR sequence derives from a human donor with low-grade glioma or glioblastoma, undergoing nonglioma brain surgery, or in good health (not recorded which). Material for sequencing was glioma tissue, nonneoplastic brain tissue, or PBMCs (not recorded which). CDR3 residues: CAWSVSGPGYTF. DNA for the CDR3: TGTGCCTGGAGTGTGTCGGGTCCTGGCTACACCTTC. Complete variable domain (other parts from reference TRBV30 and TRBJ1-2): SQTIHQWPATLVQPVGSPLSLECTVEGTSNPNLYWYRQAAGRGLQLLFYSVGIGQISSEVPQNLSASRPQDRQFILSSKKLLLSDSGFYLCAWSVSGPGYTFGSGTRLTVV.